This TCR beta chain comes out of a study of T cells in Graves' hyperthyroidism and ophthalmopathy. Broader study findings: Model-based prediction identified ophthalmopathy a median 6.5 months prior to its onset. Blood also held most thyroid clonotypes expanded beyond 0.001. In simple terms, a model built on 13 V-J features told ophthalmopathy apart from stable hyperthyroidism.

Based on clinical symptoms, serum thyroxine and TRAb, thyroid ultrasound and orbital computed tomography, diagnoses were reached. RNA transcripts provided the source from which TCR beta CDR3 regions were amplified. A first-round RT-PCR of the TCR CDR3 used the HTBI primer set. TCRdb recomputed calls from the multiplex PCR reads with MiXCR, one row per CDR3 protein. The sample contains about 380,000 distinct CDR3 sequences, roughly 18% of which appear only once. This clonotype was seen repeatedly, ten times or more. Its antigen is not identified. The sequencing sample was made of blood. This sequence was found in a man aged 18 to 29 with Graves' ophthalmopathy.

Here the CDR3 reads CASSFRDTDYEQYF. As DNA, the CDR3 is TGTGCCAGCAGTTTCCGGGACACGGACTACGAGCAGTACTTC. The J gene is TRBJ2-7, the V gene TRBV6-5; perhaps TRBD1 as D (6 bases). This CDR3 contains 14 residues. Trimming stripped 4 bases from V and 3 bases from J, with 13 bases between. CDR1 is MNHEY, CDR2 SVGAGI, per germline.